This T cell receptor beta chain was identified in a study of radiotherapy plus CTLA-4 blockade in lung cancer. Turning to the study itself: Among patients, more than 15% showed objective responses, and approximately 31% had disease control.

Produced via immunoSEQ multiplex PCR; TCRdb's table is partial and in-frame only. The sample lists approximately 77,000 clones, under 85% occurring once. Comment on this clone: The antigen is unknown.

In chemo-refractory metastatic non-small-cell lung cancer, patients got ipilimumab CTLA-4 blockade together with focal radiation. Study results and limitations: Among blood TCR repertoires after radiotherapy plus ipilimumab, tumor-derived clones expanded. Reports state that early shifts in blood T cell clones, with interferon-beta, best predicted response.

This CDR3 comprises 15 residues. V shed 5 bases, J shed 6 bases, and the junction held 9 bases outside the gene matches. The germline V gene has CDR1 LNHDA and CDR2 SQIVND (reference sequence). The TCR was taken from a human donor with non-small cell lung cancer who had stable disease on radiotherapy plus ipilimumab. The sequenced sample was peripheral blood, obtained from a patient treated with radiotherapy plus ipilimumab. The chain is built from TRBV19 and TRBJ1-5, with TRBD1 matching over 8 bases. The CDR3 sequence is CASSLGTGGGQPQHF. For the CDR3, the DNA is TGTGCCAGTAGTCTAGGGACAGGAGGGGGTCAGCCCCAGCATTTT.